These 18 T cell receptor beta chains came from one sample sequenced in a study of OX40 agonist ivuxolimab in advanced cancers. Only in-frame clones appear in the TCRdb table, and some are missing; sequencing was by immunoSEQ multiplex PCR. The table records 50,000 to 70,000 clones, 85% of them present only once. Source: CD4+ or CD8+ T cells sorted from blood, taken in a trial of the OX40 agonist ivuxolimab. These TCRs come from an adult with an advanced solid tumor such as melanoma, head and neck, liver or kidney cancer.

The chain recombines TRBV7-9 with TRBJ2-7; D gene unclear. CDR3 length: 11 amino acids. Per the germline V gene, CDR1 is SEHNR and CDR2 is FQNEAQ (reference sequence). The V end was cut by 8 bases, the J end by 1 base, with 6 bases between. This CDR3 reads CASQLSYEQYF. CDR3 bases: TGTGCCAGCCAGCTTTCCTACGAGCAGTACTTC. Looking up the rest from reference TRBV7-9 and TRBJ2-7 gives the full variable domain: DTGVSQNPRHKITKRGQNVTFRCDPISEHNRLYWYRQTLGQGPEFLTYFQNEAQLEKSRLLSDRFSAERPKGSFSTLEIQRTEQGDSAMYLCASQLSYEQYFGPGTRLTVT.

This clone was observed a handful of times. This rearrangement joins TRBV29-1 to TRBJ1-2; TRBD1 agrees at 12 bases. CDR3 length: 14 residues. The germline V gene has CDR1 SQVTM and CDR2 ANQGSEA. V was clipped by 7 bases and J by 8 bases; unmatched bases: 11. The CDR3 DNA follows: TGCAGCGCAACAATGGGACAGGGGGCATGGGGCTACACCTTC. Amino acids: CSATMGQGAWGYTF.

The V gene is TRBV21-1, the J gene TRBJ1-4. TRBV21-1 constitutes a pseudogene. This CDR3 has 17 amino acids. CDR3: CASSKEGPRPANEKLFF. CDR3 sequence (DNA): TGTGCCAGCAGCAAAGAGGGACCTAGGCCCGCTAATGAAAAACTGTTTTTT.

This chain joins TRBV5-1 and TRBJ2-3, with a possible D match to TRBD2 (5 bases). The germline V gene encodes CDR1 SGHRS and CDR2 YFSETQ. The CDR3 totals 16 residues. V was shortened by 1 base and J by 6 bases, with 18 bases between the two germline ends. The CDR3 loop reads CASSLFSSLGSDTQYF. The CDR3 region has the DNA TGCGCCAGCAGCTTGTTCTCTAGCTTAGGGTCTGATACGCAGTATTTT.

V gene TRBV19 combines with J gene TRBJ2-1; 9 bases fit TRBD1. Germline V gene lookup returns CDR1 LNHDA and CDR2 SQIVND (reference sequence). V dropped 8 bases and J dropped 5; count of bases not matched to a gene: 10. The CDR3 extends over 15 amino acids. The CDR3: CASWDPGQGHNEQFF. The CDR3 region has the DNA TGTGCCAGTTGGGACCCGGGACAGGGACACAATGAGCAGTTCTTC.

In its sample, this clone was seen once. The DNA of the CDR3 is TGTGCCAGCAGTTTTACAGGGGGGGCGGATAATTCACCCCTCCACTTT. Translation: CASSFTGGADNSPLHF. This chain joins TRBV27 and TRBJ1-6, with 8 bases matching TRBD1. Looked up from germline, CDR1 is MNHEY and CDR2 is SMNVEV (reference sequence). The CDR3 covers 16 residues. The V gene end was trimmed by 3 bases and the J gene end by 5 bases; junction bases not matched to a gene: 6.

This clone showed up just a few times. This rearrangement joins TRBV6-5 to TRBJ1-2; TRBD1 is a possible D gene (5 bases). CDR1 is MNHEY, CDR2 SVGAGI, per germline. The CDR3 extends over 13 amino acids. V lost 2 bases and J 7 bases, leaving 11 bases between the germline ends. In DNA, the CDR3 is TGTGCCAGCAGTTACGACAGTAACAGTGGCTACACCTTC. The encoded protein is CASSYDSNSGYTF.

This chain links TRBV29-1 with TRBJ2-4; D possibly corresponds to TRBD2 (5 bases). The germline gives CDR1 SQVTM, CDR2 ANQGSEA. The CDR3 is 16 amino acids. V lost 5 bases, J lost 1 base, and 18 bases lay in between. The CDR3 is CSVLRDSDVAKNIQYF. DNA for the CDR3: TGCAGCGTTCTGAGGGATTCTGATGTTGCCAAAAACATTCAGTACTTC.

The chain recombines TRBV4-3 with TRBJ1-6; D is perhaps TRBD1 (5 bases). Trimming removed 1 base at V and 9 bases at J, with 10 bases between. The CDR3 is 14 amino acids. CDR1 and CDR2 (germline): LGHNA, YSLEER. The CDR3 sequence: CASSQGRQGSPLHF. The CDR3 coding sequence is TGCGCCAGCAGCCAAGGGAGGCAGGGTTCACCCCTCCACTTT.

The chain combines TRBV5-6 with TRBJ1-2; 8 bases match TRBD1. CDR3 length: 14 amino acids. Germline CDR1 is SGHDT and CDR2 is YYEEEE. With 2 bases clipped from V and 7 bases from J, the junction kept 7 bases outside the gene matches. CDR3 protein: CASSFRQGAPGYTF. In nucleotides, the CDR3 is TGTGCCAGCAGCTTCAGGCAGGGGGCGCCTGGCTACACCTTC. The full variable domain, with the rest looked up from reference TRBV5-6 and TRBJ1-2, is DAGVTQSPTHLIKTRGQQVTLRCSPKSGHDTVSWYQQALGQGPQFIFQYYEEEERQRGNFPDRFSGHQFPNYSSELNVNALLLGDSALYLCASSFRQGAPGYTFGSGTRLTVV.

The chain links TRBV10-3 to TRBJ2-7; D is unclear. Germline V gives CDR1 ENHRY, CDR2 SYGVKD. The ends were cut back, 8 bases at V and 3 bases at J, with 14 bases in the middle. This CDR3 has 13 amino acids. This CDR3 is CAIRPAGNYEQYF. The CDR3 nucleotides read TGTGCCATCCGTCCGGCAGGTAACTACGAGCAGTACTTC.

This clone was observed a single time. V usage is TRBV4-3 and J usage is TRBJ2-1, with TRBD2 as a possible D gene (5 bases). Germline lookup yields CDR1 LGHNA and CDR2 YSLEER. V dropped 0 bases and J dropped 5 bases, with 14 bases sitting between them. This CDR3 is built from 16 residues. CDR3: CASSQDPYGVHNEQFF. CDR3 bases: TGCGCCAGCAGCCAAGATCCTTACGGGGTTCACAATGAGCAGTTCTTC.

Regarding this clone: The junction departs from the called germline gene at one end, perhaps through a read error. CDR3 loop: CASSAGEGWYGNQSQHF. The CDR3 coding sequence is TGTGCCAGCAGTGCCGGAGAGGGGTGGTACGGCAATCAGTCCCAGCATTTT. V gene TRBV6-1 combines with J gene TRBJ1-5, with D possibly matching TRBD1 (5 bases). This CDR3 spans 17 amino acids. CDR1 is MNHNS, CDR2 SASEGT, per germline.

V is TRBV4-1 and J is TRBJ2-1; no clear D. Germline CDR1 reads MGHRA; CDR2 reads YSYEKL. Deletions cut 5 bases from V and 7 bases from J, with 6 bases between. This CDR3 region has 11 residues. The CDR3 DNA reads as TGCGCCAGCAGCGCAAGGAATGAGCAGTTCTTC. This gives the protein CASSARNEQFF.

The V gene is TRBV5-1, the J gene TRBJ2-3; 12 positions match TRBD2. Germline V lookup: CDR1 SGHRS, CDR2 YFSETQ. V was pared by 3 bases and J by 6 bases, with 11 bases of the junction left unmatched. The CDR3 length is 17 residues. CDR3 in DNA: TGCGCCAGCAGCTCCCCCGGACTAGCGGGGAGCGGGGATACGCAGTATTTT. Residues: CASSSPGLAGSGDTQYF.

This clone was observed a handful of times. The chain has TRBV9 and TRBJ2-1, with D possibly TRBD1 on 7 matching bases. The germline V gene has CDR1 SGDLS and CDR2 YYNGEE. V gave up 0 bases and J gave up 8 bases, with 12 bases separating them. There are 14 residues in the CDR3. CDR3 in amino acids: CASSVAGRGDEQFF. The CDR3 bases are TGTGCCAGCAGCGTAGCTGGCAGGGGGGATGAGCAGTTCTTC.

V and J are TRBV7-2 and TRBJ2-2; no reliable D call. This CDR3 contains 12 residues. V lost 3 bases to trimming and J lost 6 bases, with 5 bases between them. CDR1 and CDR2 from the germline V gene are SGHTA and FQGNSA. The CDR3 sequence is CASSFPPGELFF. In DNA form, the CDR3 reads TGTGCCAGCAGCTTTCCCCCCGGGGAGCTGTTTTTT.

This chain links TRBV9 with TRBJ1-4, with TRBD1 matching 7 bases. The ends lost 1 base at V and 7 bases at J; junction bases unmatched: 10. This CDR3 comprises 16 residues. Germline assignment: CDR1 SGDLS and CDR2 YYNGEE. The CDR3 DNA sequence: TGTGCCAGCAGCGTACAAGGGGGCTATGGTGGTGAAAAACTGTTTTTT. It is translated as CASSVQGGYGGEKLFF. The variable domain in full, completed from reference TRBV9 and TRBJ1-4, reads DSGVTQTPKHLITATGQRVTLRCSPRSGDLSVYWYQQSLDQGLQFLIQYYNGEERAKGNILERFSAQQFPDLHSELNLSSLELGDSALYFCASSVQGGYGGEKLFFGSGTQLSVL.